These T cell receptor beta chains were read from a single sample in a study of regulatory T cells in long-lasting Graves disease. A single record per CDR3 protein comes from TCRdb applying MiXCR to the multiplex PCR reads. The sample has 200,000 to 250,000 distinct CDR3 sequences, about 19% seen once. The same sample was also used in a study of T cells in Graves' hyperthyroidism and ophthalmopathy.

The sample here was peripheral blood mononuclear cells (PBMCs), taken at new diagnosis, from a patient treated with antithyroid drugs. The receptors were gathered from a woman in her thirties with Graves disease. The CDR3 runs from the conserved cysteine through the conserved F or W. Each record gives: clone size, J gene, V gene, D gene, CDR3 DNA, CDR3 protein. The D gene is left open where the match is weak. A row's size may be missing; if present it is once, few, many or a size class.

many | TRBJ1-5 | TRBV28 | NA | TGTGCCAGCAGATACAGGGTAAGGGCGGGCAATCAGCCCCAGCATTTT | CASRYRVRAGNQPQHF
many | TRBJ1-2 | TRBV25-1 | NA | TGTGCCAGCAGGGGTGTCGGGAGCTATGGCTACACCTTC | CASRGVGSYGYTF
many | TRBJ2-2 | TRBV12-3/TRBV12-4 | NA | TGTGCCAGCAGTTTAGGCGGCAGGGGCACCGGGGAGCTGTTTTTT | CASSLGGRGTGELFF
many | TRBJ2-3 | TRBV28 | TRBD2 | TGTGCCAGCAGATACGGACTAGCAGATAGCACAGATACGCAGTATTTT | CASRYGLADSTDTQYF
many | TRBJ2-7 | TRBV7-9 | TRBD2 | TGTGCCAGCAGCTTAAAAGGGAAGCTAGCGGGAGCCTACGAGCAGTACTTC | CASSLKGKLAGAYEQYF
few | TRBJ1-2 | TRBV28 | NA | TGTGCCAGCACCGGGACCCCGGATTATGGCTACACCTTC | CASTGTPDYGYTF
many | TRBJ1-2 | TRBV28 | NA | TGTGCCAGCAGTTTAGGGGGGGCGCAAGGGCAAGGCTACACCTTC | CASSLGGAQGQGYTF
many | TRBJ2-4 | TRBV12-3/TRBV12-4 | NA | TGTGCCAGCGCGGGGAACAGAGCCAAAAACATTCAGTACTTC | CASAGNRAKNIQYF
NA | TRBJ2-5 | TRBV2 | NA | TGTGCCAGCAACCCCACCGTGGGTCAGGGCCAACCGGCCCAGTACTTC | CASNPTVGQGQPAQYF
many | TRBJ1-4 | TRBV12-3/TRBV12-4 | NA | TGTGCCGCCGCACCGGGTTCTAATGAAAAACTGTTTTTT | CAAAPGSNEKLFF
many | TRBJ2-3 | TRBV3-1 | NA | TGTGCCAGCAGCCAAGATCGTGCGGGGAGCACAGATACGCAGTATTTT | CASSQDRAGSTDTQYF